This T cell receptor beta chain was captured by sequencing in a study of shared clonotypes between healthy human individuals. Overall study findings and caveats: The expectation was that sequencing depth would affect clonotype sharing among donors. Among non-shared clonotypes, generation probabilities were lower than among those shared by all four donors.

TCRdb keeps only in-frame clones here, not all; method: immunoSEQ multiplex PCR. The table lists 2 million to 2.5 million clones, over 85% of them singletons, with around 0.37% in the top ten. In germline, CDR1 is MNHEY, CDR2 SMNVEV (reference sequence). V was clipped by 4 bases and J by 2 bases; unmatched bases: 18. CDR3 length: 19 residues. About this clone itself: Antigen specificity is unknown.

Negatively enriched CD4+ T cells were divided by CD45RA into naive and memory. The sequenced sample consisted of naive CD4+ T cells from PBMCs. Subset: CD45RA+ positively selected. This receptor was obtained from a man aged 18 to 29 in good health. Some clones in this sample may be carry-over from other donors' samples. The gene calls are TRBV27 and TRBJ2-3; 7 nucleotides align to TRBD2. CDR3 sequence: CASSSPARRLAEATDTQYF. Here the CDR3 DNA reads TGTGCCAGCAGTTCACCCGCCAGGAGGCTAGCGGAGGCCACAGATACGCAGTATTTT.